This T cell receptor beta chain is drawn from a study of blood T cell repertoires in COVID-19. Study-level background: Collection of acute and convalescent COVID-19 samples took place in the United States, Italy and Spain. Nucleic acid was either cDNA or gDNA, and it came from T cells, B-cell-depleted T cells, or PBMCs.

As handled by the study authors: Nucleated cell counts were estimated from reference gene primer amplification. This table comes from immunoSEQ multiplex PCR, and its TCRdb copy is limited to in-frame clones, with some not included. V, J and clone size were drawn from that table, and D and trimming were deduced from the DNA. Of almost 70,000 clones in the sample, roughly 73% were seen once. The TCR originated in a human donor in a cohort sampled during active COVID-19. Sequencing used peripheral blood.

The CDR3 sequence is CASSLERGWADTQYF. The CDR3, as DNA: TGTGCCAGCAGTTTGGAGCGGGGGTGGGCAGATACGCAGTATTTT. V and J are TRBV28 and TRBJ2-3; TRBD2 agrees at 8 bases. Losses at the gene ends were 3 bases for V and 4 bases for J; bases not matched to a gene: 6. CDR3 length: 15 residues. Germline V CDR1 and CDR2: MDHEN, SYDVKM.